A selection of T cell receptor beta chains follows, all from one sample in a study of cytomegalovirus exposure and HLA in healthy donors. Clones were sequenced by immunoSEQ multiplex PCR, and TCRdb holds only the in-frame ones, with some missing. Among 50,000 to 70,000 clones listed, 77% were seen once. Sequenced: PBMCs. The receptors originated from a female donor in good health and CMV-seronegative. Both conserved end residues are part of each CDR3. D genes are given only for firm matches. Some rows mark clone size as missing; the rest say once, few, many or name a class of expanded clone.

j_gene: TRBJ1-1; abundance: .; d_gene: TRBD1; v_gene: TRBV4-1; CDR3nt: TGCGCCAGCAGCCAAGATGAGGGGGCGTACACTGAAGCTTTCTTT; CDR3aa: CASSQDEGAYTEAFF
j_gene: TRBJ1-4; abundance: .; d_gene: TRBD1; v_gene: TRBV10-3; CDR3nt: TGTGCCATCAGTGGGACAGGGGAACGTCCTACGAATGAAAAACTGTTTTTT; CDR3aa: CAISGTGERPTNEKLFF
j_gene: TRBJ2-5; abundance: .; d_gene: TRBD1; v_gene: TRBV28; CDR3nt: TGTGCCAGCAGCTATGGGACAGGGGGGGACCTAAAGACCCAGTACTTC; CDR3aa: CASSYGTGGDLKTQYF
j_gene: TRBJ2-3; abundance: once; d_gene: TRBD2; v_gene: TRBV7-3; CDR3nt: TGTGCCAGCAGCTACACCGGGACTAGGTTCACAGATACGCAGTATTTT; CDR3aa: CASSYTGTRFTDTQYF
j_gene: TRBJ2-3; abundance: .; d_gene: .; v_gene: TRBV9; CDR3nt: TGTGCCAGCAGCGTGGGGCAAAGAACAGATACGCAGTATTTT; CDR3aa: CASSVGQRTDTQYF
j_gene: TRBJ1-4; abundance: .; d_gene: TRBD1; v_gene: TRBV5-1; CDR3nt: TGCGCCAGCAGCTTGACAGGGGACAGAAATGAAAAACTGTTTTTT; CDR3aa: CASSLTGDRNEKLFF
j_gene: TRBJ1-2; abundance: .; d_gene: .; v_gene: TRBV4-2; CDR3nt: TGTGCCAGCAGCCAAGACCTTAGACAGAACTATGGCTACACCTTC; CDR3aa: CASSQDLRQNYGYTF
j_gene: TRBJ2-1; abundance: once; d_gene: TRBD2; v_gene: TRBV2; CDR3nt: TGTGCCAGCAGCTGCCTAGCGGGGGCCTACAATGAGCAGTTCTTC; CDR3aa: CASSCLAGAYNEQFF
j_gene: TRBJ2-5; abundance: .; d_gene: TRBD2; v_gene: TRBV9; CDR3nt: TGTGCCAGCAGCGCGAGTCGACTAGCGATTGGGGGGGAGACCCAGTACTTC; CDR3aa: CASSASRLAIGGETQYF
j_gene: TRBJ1-1; abundance: .; d_gene: .; v_gene: TRBV2; CDR3nt: TGTGCCAGCAGTGATTGGCAGAACACTGAAGCTTTCTTT; CDR3aa: CASSDWQNTEAFF
j_gene: TRBJ1-5; abundance: .; d_gene: .; v_gene: TRBV28; CDR3nt: TGTGCCATCGCCCCACAGGTAGAAAGACCCCAGCATTTT; CDR3aa: CAIAPQVERPQHF
j_gene: TRBJ1-2; abundance: .; d_gene: .; v_gene: TRBV28; CDR3nt: TGTGCCAGCAGTTTGGCGGTTAACTATGGCTACACCTTC; CDR3aa: CASSLAVNYGYTF
j_gene: TRBJ1-4; abundance: .; d_gene: .; v_gene: TRBV18; CDR3nt: TGTGCCAGCTCATCACCGGGACTTCGTGAAAAACTGTTTTTT; CDR3aa: CASSSPGLREKLFF
j_gene: TRBJ2-3; abundance: few; d_gene: TRBD2; v_gene: TRBV9; CDR3nt: TGTGCCAGCAGCGCACTAGCGGGGGGAGATACGCAGTATTTT; CDR3aa: CASSALAGGDTQYF
j_gene: TRBJ2-1; abundance: .; d_gene: .; v_gene: TRBV5-1; CDR3nt: TGCGCCAGCAGCTCCTTAAAGACTGTTGGCTCCTACAATGAGCAGTTCTTC; CDR3aa: CASSSLKTVGSYNEQFF
j_gene: TRBJ2-1; abundance: .; d_gene: TRBD2; v_gene: TRBV5-1; CDR3nt: TGCGCCAGCGGGTTACTAGCGGGAGACAATGAGCAGTTCTTC; CDR3aa: CASGLLAGDNEQFF
j_gene: TRBJ1-1; abundance: .; d_gene: .; v_gene: TRBV5-8; CDR3nt: TGTGCCAGCGAAAGGGGGGGGATGAACACTGAAGCTTTCTTT; CDR3aa: CASERGGMNTEAFF
j_gene: TRBJ1-1; abundance: .; d_gene: .; v_gene: TRBV7-9; CDR3nt: TGTGCCAGCAGCTTAAGGGGCGCGAACACTGAAGCTTTCTTT; CDR3aa: CASSLRGANTEAFF
j_gene: TRBJ2-7; abundance: .; d_gene: .; v_gene: TRBV27; CDR3nt: TGTGCCAGCAGTCCGACCCAGGGACAATACGAGCAGTACTTC; CDR3aa: CASSPTQGQYEQYF
j_gene: TRBJ1-4; abundance: few; d_gene: .; v_gene: TRBV7-2; CDR3nt: TGTGCCAGCAGCTCCAACAGAGCAACTAATGAAAAACTGTTTTTT; CDR3aa: CASSSNRATNEKLFF
j_gene: TRBJ1-2; abundance: .; d_gene: TRBD1; v_gene: TRBV7-9; CDR3nt: TGTGCCAGCAGTCACGGACAGGGGCAAAGCGGCTACACCTTC; CDR3aa: CASSHGQGQSGYTF
j_gene: TRBJ1-1; abundance: .; d_gene: TRBD1; v_gene: TRBV9; CDR3nt: TGTGCCAGCAGCGTAGCCGGGACAGGGGTTACTGAAGCTTTCTTT; CDR3aa: CASSVAGTGVTEAFF
j_gene: TRBJ2-7; abundance: once; d_gene: TRBD2; v_gene: TRBV12-5; CDR3nt: TGTGCTAGTGGCCTAGCGGGACTCGAACCCTACGAGCAGTACTTC; CDR3aa: CASGLAGLEPYEQYF
j_gene: TRBJ2-1; abundance: .; d_gene: .; v_gene: TRBV15; CDR3nt: TGTGCCACCAGCAGTGGGGACATCCATGAGCAGTTCTTC; CDR3aa: CATSSGDIHEQFF
j_gene: TRBJ1-4; abundance: .; d_gene: TRBD1; v_gene: TRBV19; CDR3nt: TGTGCCAGTAGTATCGCAGGACAGGCTAATGAAAAACTGTTTTTT; CDR3aa: CASSIAGQANEKLFF
j_gene: TRBJ2-2; abundance: few; d_gene: .; v_gene: TRBV18; CDR3nt: TGTGCCAGCTCACCACCAAGGGGGAGTACCAACACCGGGGAGCTGTTTTTT; CDR3aa: CASSPPRGSTNTGELFF
j_gene: TRBJ1-2; abundance: once; d_gene: TRBD1; v_gene: TRBV7-8; CDR3nt: TGTGCCAGCAGCTCTCAGGGGGCTCTCTATGGCTACACCTTC; CDR3aa: CASSSQGALYGYTF
j_gene: TRBJ1-3; abundance: few; d_gene: TRBD1; v_gene: TRBV9; CDR3nt: TGTGCCAGCAGCGTAGCCCCATCAGGGGGGAGCTCTGGAAACACCATATATTTT; CDR3aa: CASSVAPSGGSSGNTIYF
j_gene: TRBJ2-3; abundance: .; d_gene: .; v_gene: TRBV5-1; CDR3nt: TGCGCCAGCAGCTTCCTGGGGCCCGGCACAGATACGCAGTATTTT; CDR3aa: CASSFLGPGTDTQYF
j_gene: TRBJ2-7; abundance: .; d_gene: TRBD1; v_gene: TRBV18; CDR3nt: TGTGCCAGCTCACCACCGGGACAGGGAGGAACTAACGAGCAGTACTTC; CDR3aa: CASSPPGQGGTNEQYF
j_gene: TRBJ2-1; abundance: .; d_gene: .; v_gene: TRBV19; CDR3nt: TGTGCCAGTAGTATTACTAGCAGTAATGAGCAGTTCTTC; CDR3aa: CASSITSSNEQFF
j_gene: TRBJ2-7; abundance: .; d_gene: TRBD2; v_gene: TRBV2; CDR3nt: TGTGCCAGCAGTGAAATTTGGGGAGTACTAGCGGGGGCCGACTACGAGCAGTACTTC; CDR3aa: CASSEIWGVLAGADYEQYF
j_gene: TRBJ2-1; abundance: .; d_gene: TRBD2; v_gene: TRBV10-3; CDR3nt: TGTGCCATCAAGGGCGGCGGGAGAGGAACCTACAATGAGCAGTTCTTC; CDR3aa: CAIKGGGRGTYNEQFF
j_gene: TRBJ1-2; abundance: .; d_gene: .; v_gene: TRBV20-1; CDR3nt: TGCAGTGCTAGTGGGCCCAATGGCTACACCTTC; CDR3aa: CSASGPNGYTF
j_gene: TRBJ1-4; abundance: .; d_gene: .; v_gene: TRBV7-8; CDR3nt: TGTGCCAGCAGCTTAGTTGGGGGGGTAGGTGAAAAACTGTTTTTT; CDR3aa: CASSLVGGVGEKLFF
j_gene: TRBJ1-4; abundance: .; d_gene: .; v_gene: TRBV4-1; CDR3nt: TGCGCCAGCAGCCAAGATGTCCAGACAACTAATGAAAAACTGTTTTTT; CDR3aa: CASSQDVQTTNEKLFF
j_gene: TRBJ2-7; abundance: .; d_gene: .; v_gene: TRBV7-9; CDR3nt: TGTGCCAGCAGCAGAGGGACTGTCTTTAGTCGGGGGCAGTACTTC; CDR3aa: CASSRGTVFSRGQYF
j_gene: TRBJ2-7; abundance: .; d_gene: .; v_gene: TRBV10-3; CDR3nt: TGTGCCATCAGGTCTCAGGGTTACGAGCAGTACTTC; CDR3aa: CAIRSQGYEQYF
j_gene: TRBJ2-7; abundance: .; d_gene: TRBD1; v_gene: TRBV9; CDR3nt: TGTGCCAGCAGCCCGGGGACAGATCACGGCGAGCAGTACTTC; CDR3aa: CASSPGTDHGEQYF
j_gene: TRBJ1-2; abundance: .; d_gene: .; v_gene: TRBV20-1; CDR3nt: TGCAGTGCTGTGAGTCCTTATGGCTACACCTTC; CDR3aa: CSAVSPYGYTF
j_gene: TRBJ1-5; abundance: .; d_gene: .; v_gene: TRBV19; CDR3nt: TGTGCCAGTAGTATAGTGTGGTCCGGTAATCAGCCCCAGCATTTT; CDR3aa: CASSIVWSGNQPQHF
j_gene: TRBJ2-7; abundance: .; d_gene: .; v_gene: TRBV5-4; CDR3nt: TGTGCCAGCAGCTTGGGGAGTCTGGAGCAGTACTTC; CDR3aa: CASSLGSLEQYF
j_gene: TRBJ2-5; abundance: .; d_gene: TRBD2; v_gene: TRBV7-2; CDR3nt: TGTGCCAGCAGCCGCGGGACTAGCCGTTCGGGGGAGACCCAGTACTTC; CDR3aa: CASSRGTSRSGETQYF
j_gene: TRBJ1-1; abundance: .; d_gene: TRBD1; v_gene: TRBV28; CDR3nt: TGTGCCAGCAGTTTTACAGGGGGCTCTGAAGCTTTCTTT; CDR3aa: CASSFTGGSEAFF
j_gene: TRBJ2-1; abundance: .; d_gene: .; v_gene: TRBV18; CDR3nt: TGTGCCAGCTCACCACTCGCGGGGGCGCCTTACAATGAGCAGTTCTTC; CDR3aa: CASSPLAGAPYNEQFF
j_gene: TRBJ2-5; abundance: .; d_gene: TRBD2; v_gene: TRBV10-3; CDR3nt: TGTGCCATCAGCAGGACTAGCGGGGAAGAGACCCAGTACTTC; CDR3aa: CAISRTSGEETQYF
j_gene: TRBJ2-5; abundance: .; d_gene: TRBD2; v_gene: TRBV10-3; CDR3nt: TGTGCCATCAGTGACCCGCCGGGGGGAGGGCGGCAAGAGACCCAGTACTTC; CDR3aa: CAISDPPGGGRQETQYF
j_gene: TRBJ2-1; abundance: .; d_gene: TRBD2; v_gene: TRBV6-5; CDR3nt: TGTGCCAGCAGTTACGACCTAGCGGGCGGCAATGAGCAGTTCTTC; CDR3aa: CASSYDLAGGNEQFF
j_gene: TRBJ2-3; abundance: .; d_gene: .; v_gene: TRBV7-2; CDR3nt: TGTGCCAGCAGCTTAGAAGGGAGGACTCCCGAGGGCACAGATACGCAGTATTTT; CDR3aa: CASSLEGRTPEGTDTQYF
j_gene: TRBJ2-5; abundance: .; d_gene: TRBD2; v_gene: TRBV7-3; CDR3nt: TGTGCCAGCAGCTTGGGACTAGCGGGAGACCAAGAGACCCAGTACTTC; CDR3aa: CASSLGLAGDQETQYF
j_gene: TRBJ2-5; abundance: .; d_gene: .; v_gene: TRBV7-2; CDR3nt: TGTGCCAGCAGCTCCGATCAGGGGGAGACCCAGTACTTC; CDR3aa: CASSSDQGETQYF
j_gene: TRBJ2-3; abundance: .; d_gene: .; v_gene: TRBV7-7; CDR3nt: TGTGCTAGCAGCCCTAACACAAGGGAGAAGCAGTATTTT; CDR3aa: CASSPNTREKQYF
j_gene: TRBJ1-5; abundance: .; d_gene: .; v_gene: TRBV6-6; CDR3nt: TGTGCCAGCAGTTACTCCAGAATACATAGCAATCAGCCCCAGCATTTT; CDR3aa: CASSYSRIHSNQPQHF
j_gene: TRBJ2-3; abundance: few; d_gene: TRBD2; v_gene: TRBV2; CDR3nt: TGTGCCAGCAGGGGGGGACTAGCGGGAGTTAGCACAGATACGCAGTATTTT; CDR3aa: CASRGGLAGVSTDTQYF
j_gene: TRBJ2-5; abundance: .; d_gene: .; v_gene: TRBV4-3; CDR3nt: TGCGCCAGCAGCCAAGATGGGTCGGAGCAAGAGACCCAGTACTTC; CDR3aa: CASSQDGSEQETQYF
j_gene: TRBJ2-1; abundance: .; d_gene: TRBD1; v_gene: TRBV19; CDR3nt: TGTGCCAGCACCGGGACAGGGAACTACAATGAGCAGTTCTTC; CDR3aa: CASTGTGNYNEQFF